Shown below are 17 T cell receptor beta chains from a single sample sequenced in a study of blood T cell repertoires in COVID-19. Repertoires were generated with immunoSEQ multiplex PCR, while TCRdb's copy carries only in-frame clones and drops some. Here the sample spans approximately 200,000 clones, 80% to 90% being singletons. The sequencing sample was made of peripheral blood. These receptors originate from a man aged 55 to 70 with acute or convalescent COVID-19.

The J gene is TRBJ2-7, the V gene TRBV5-1; TRBD1 aligns across 8 bases. With V trimmed by 0 bases and J by 0 bases, 5 bases remained unmatched. Germline CDR1 and CDR2: SGHRS and YFSETQ. CDR3 length equals 16 residues. The CDR3 nucleotides read TGCGCCAGCAGCTTGGCAGGGGGCCGTAGCTCCTACGAGCAGTACTTC. Its translation: CASSLAGGRSSYEQYF.

The chain combines TRBV7-3 with TRBJ2-1; TRBD1 matches at 10 bases. This CDR3 has 18 residues. CDR1 SGHTA and CDR2 FQGTGA come from the germline V gene. The junction had 15 bases not matched to a gene; V was cut back by 4 bases and J by 6 bases. The CDR3 coding sequence is TGTGCCAGCAGCTCCGGCATTACCCGGGACAGGGGATTCAATGAGCAGTTCTTC. Protein product: CASSSGITRDRGFNEQFF.

The chain recombines TRBV5-4 with TRBJ2-1; no reliable D call. Trimming took 3 bases from V and 6 from J, leaving 7 bases between them. The CDR3 extends over 12 amino acids. Germline values: CDR1 SGHNT, CDR2 YYREEE (reference sequence). The CDR3 protein is CASSSTFNEQFF. The CDR3 bases are TGTGCCAGCAGCTCTACCTTCAATGAGCAGTTCTTC.

V is TRBV5-4 and J is TRBJ2-7; 13 nucleotides match TRBD2. Germline assignment: CDR1 SGHNT and CDR2 YYREEE (reference sequence). The ends lost 3 bases at V and 3 bases at J; junction bases unmatched: 3. The CDR3 covers 15 residues. In DNA form, the CDR3 reads TGTGCCAGCAGCTATACTAGCGGGAGGGGCTACGAGCAGTACTTC. Translating gives CASSYTSGRGYEQYF. The full variable domain, in which reference TRBV5-4 and TRBJ2-7 provide the parts outside the CDR3, is ETGVTQSPTHLIKTRGQQVTLRCSSQSGHNTVSWYQQALGQGPQFIFQYYREEENGRGNFPPRFSGLQFPNYSSELNVNALELDDSALYLCASSYTSGRGYEQYFGPGTRLTVT.

J is TRBJ1-2 and V is TRBV5-1, with TRBD1 identical over 7 bases. This CDR3 comprises 13 residues. Germline CDR1 and CDR2: SGHRS and YFSETQ. V dropped 3 bases and J dropped 4; count of bases not matched to a gene: 3. The CDR3 is CASSSGQPYGYTF. CDR3 coding DNA: TGCGCCAGCAGCTCGGGACAGCCCTATGGCTACACCTTC.

The genes are TRBV28 and TRBJ1-3, with D tentatively TRBD1 (5 bases). Germline V gene lookup returns CDR1 MDHEN and CDR2 SYDVKM. Trimming cost V 8 bases and J 4 bases, with 21 bases left between them. This CDR3 is 16 amino acids long. The CDR3 sequence is CASQQGQRVSGNTIYF. The CDR3 nucleotides are TGTGCCAGCCAACAAGGACAACGGGTGTCAGGAAACACCATATATTTT.

The V call is TRBV29-1, the J call TRBJ2-2, with TRBD1 as a possible D gene (6 bases). Trimming left V 1 base short and J 6 bases short, with 18 bases between. Germline-derived CDR1 and CDR2 are SQVTM and ANQGSEA. This CDR3 contains 16 residues. For the CDR3, the DNA is TGCAGCGTTGAAGGGGGGCCGTCTAGACGACCCGGGGAGCTGTTTTTT. The encoded protein is CSVEGGPSRRPGELFF.

Only a few counts were recorded for this clone. The V gene is TRBV7-9, the J gene TRBJ1-2, with 7 bases that match TRBD1. Germline loops: CDR1 SEHNR, CDR2 FQNEAQ (reference sequence). The CDR3 spans 14 residues. Trimming cost V 6 bases and J 1 base; bases outside gene matches: 5. CDR3 nucleotide sequence: TGTGCCAGCAGACCGACAGGGAGTAACTATGGCTACACCTTC. Protein sequence: CASRPTGSNYGYTF.

Only a few counts were recorded for this clone. The rearrangement uses TRBV2 and TRBJ1-1, with TRBD1 matching over 8 bases. The V gene end was trimmed by 8 bases and the J gene end by 3 bases; junction bases not matched to a gene: 5. Germline CDR1 reads SNHLY; CDR2 reads FYNNEI. The CDR3 extends over 13 amino acids. The CDR3 sequence: CASCPDRDTEAFF. Here the CDR3 DNA reads TGTGCCAGCTGTCCGGACAGGGACACTGAAGCTTTCTTT.

This clone was recorded only once. The chain couples TRBV4-1 to TRBJ2-7; tentatively, D is TRBD1 (6 bases). Germline CDR1 reads MGHRA; CDR2 reads YSYEKL. The CDR3 spans 13 residues. V dropped 1 base and J dropped 6 bases, with 10 bases sitting between them. CDR3 amino acids: CASSQVQGGEQYF. The CDR3 nucleotides are TGCGCCAGCAGCCAAGTTCAAGGGGGCGAGCAGTACTTC.

The chain uses TRBV27 and TRBJ2-5; 12 positions agree with TRBD1. Per the germline V gene, CDR1 is MNHEY and CDR2 is SMNVEV (reference sequence). The CDR3 sequence is 17 residues long. V was pared by 6 bases and J by 3 bases, with 11 bases of the junction left unmatched. The CDR3 region is CASRRRDRGLTEETQYF. DNA of the CDR3: TGTGCCAGCAGACGAAGGGACAGGGGGCTAACCGAAGAGACCCAGTACTTC.

V usage is TRBV2 and J usage is TRBJ2-7; 11 nucleotides match TRBD1. V was pared by 7 bases and J by 4 bases, with 12 bases of the junction left unmatched. The CDR3 is 16 amino acids. The germline CDR1 and CDR2 sequences are SNHLY and FYNNEI. The CDR3 spells CASKGGSGTGGYEQYF. CDR3 DNA sequence: TGTGCCAGCAAGGGCGGGTCCGGGACAGGGGGGTACGAGCAGTACTTC.

The rearrangement links TRBV7-9 to TRBJ1-1, with D perhaps matching TRBD1 (5 bases). The germline V and J ends were trimmed by 0 bases and 1 base, with 12 bases remaining between them. The CDR3 is 16 amino acids. In germline, CDR1 is SEHNR, CDR2 FQNEAQ (reference sequence). CDR3 protein: CASSLAGTGPNTEAFF. As DNA, the CDR3 is TGTGCCAGCAGCTTAGCGGGTACAGGCCCGAACACTGAAGCTTTCTTT.

Ten or more counts support this clone. The rearrangement uses TRBV19 and TRBJ1-5; tentatively, D is TRBD1 (6 bases). The CDR3 totals 15 residues. Trimming left V 6 bases short and J 6 bases short, with 18 bases between. Looked up from germline, CDR1 is LNHDA and CDR2 is SQIVND (reference sequence). The CDR3 bases are TGTGCCAGTAGGGAACAGGGAACTGGGGGTCAGCCCCAGCATTTT. Protein: CASREQGTGGQPQHF.

J is TRBJ2-1 and V is TRBV5-4; TRBD2 matches 14 bases. Trimming removed 3 bases from V and 9 bases from J; junction bases left unmatched: 8. The germline CDR1 and CDR2 sequences are SGHNT and YYREEE (reference sequence). The CDR3 spans 16 residues. CDR3 residues: CASSWGRTSGRSEQFF. The CDR3 bases are TGTGCCAGCAGCTGGGGTCGGACTAGCGGGAGGTCTGAGCAGTTCTTC. The entire variable domain, with the rest obtained from reference TRBV5-4 and TRBJ2-1, is as follows: ETGVTQSPTHLIKTRGQQVTLRCSSQSGHNTVSWYQQALGQGPQFIFQYYREEENGRGNFPPRFSGLQFPNYSSELNVNALELDDSALYLCASSWGRTSGRSEQFFGPGTRLTVL.

This clone appeared a few times. V gene TRBV19 combines with J gene TRBJ1-5, with 11 nucleotides matching TRBD1. Germline CDR1 LNHDA, CDR2 SQIVND (reference sequence). There are 17 residues in the CDR3. The V gene end was trimmed by 7 bases and the J gene end by 0 bases; junction bases not matched to a gene: 8. CDR3 amino acids: CASNLDRGPYSNQPQHF. CDR3 DNA: TGTGCCAGTAACTTGGACAGGGGGCCTTATAGCAATCAGCCCCAGCATTTT. The variable domain in full, with the rest retrieved from reference TRBV19 and TRBJ1-5, is DGGITQSPKYLFRKEGQNVTLSCEQNLNHDAMYWYRQDPGQGLRLIYYSQIVNDFQKGDIAEGYSVSREKKESFPLTVTSAQKNPTAFYLCASNLDRGPYSNQPQHFGDGTRLSIL.

The chain links TRBV11-3 to TRBJ1-2; a possible D gene is TRBD1 (5 bases). The V gene's germline CDR1 is SGHNT and CDR2 YENEEA. The CDR3 is made up of 17 amino acids. V was clipped by 0 bases and J by 0 bases, with 14 bases between them. In DNA form, the CDR3 reads TGTGCCAGCAGCTTAGACGAGGACACCCTGACTAACTATGGCTACACCTTC. Its translation is CASSLDEDTLTNYGYTF.